The rows below give T cell receptor beta chains drawn from one sample of a study of post-analysis software for immune sequencing data. TCRdb itself ran the PCR reads through MiXCR, one entry per CDR3 protein. The sample contains about 540,000 distinct CDR3 sequences, around a third of which appear only once. The sequenced sample was blood. The receptors here all came from a girl aged 2-17 years with multiple sclerosis. Both conserved end residues are part of each CDR3. A D gene is named only where the DNA matches it firmly.

D gene,V gene,CDR3 protein
TRBD2,TRBV5-6,CASSLVSGGRVDTQYF
.,TRBV6-5,CASGKGVDTGELFF
TRBD2,TRBV6-6,CASSKPSSGVSSYEQYF
.,TRBV7-6,CASSLFSGPTNYGYTF
.,TRBV25-1,CASSDRQGPETQYF
.,TRBV6-6,CAGTRGPYNEQFF
TRBD2,TRBV5-5,CASSLTGRGFSYEQYF
TRBD2,TRBV7-9,CASSRRVAGGVNNEQFF
.,TRBV6-5,CASSRRGDAAYGYTF
.,TRBV28,CASSTRTANAEAFF
.,TRBV3-1,CANSRDGYNSPLHF
.,TRBV28,CASSLPVVETQYF
.,TRBV20-1,CSAESRSNTEAFF
.,TRBV20-1,CSARPNEKLFF
TRBD1,TRBV5-1,CASSLVGTASQGYTF
.,TRBV18,CASSPQGQGGSYEQYF
.,TRBV4-1,CASSHPAGQRGNQPQHF
.,TRBV7-7,CASSLDTGSIQYF